The 22 T cell receptor beta chains below come from one sample, sequenced in a study of T-cell reconstitution after alpha-beta-depleted transplantation in children. Library preparation (for TCRbeta) was performed with unique molecular identifiers. TCRdb called the PCR reads again in MiXCR, with one record for every CDR3 protein. The table shows fewer than 550,000 distinct CDR3 sequences, with approximately 10% occurring only once. Sample: PBMCs, mostly from graft donor cells, taken 180 days after TCRalphabeta/CD19-depleted stem cell transplant. These TCRs come from a female patient aged 2-15 years who had a stem cell transplant for aplastic anemia, so the T cells may come from the graft donor.

This chain connects TRBV7-9 to TRBJ1-1; 8 positions agree with TRBD1. Germline trimming cut 5 bases from V and 1 base from J; bases unmatched to any gene: 6. CDR1 and CDR2 from the germline V gene are SEHNR and FQNEAQ (reference sequence). This CDR3 comprises 15 residues. CDR3 nucleotide sequence: TGTGCCAGCAGCCCCAGGGGGCTAGGGAACACTGAAGCTTTCTTT. Translation: CASSPRGLGNTEAFF.

A few counts support this clonotype. The V gene is TRBV7-9, the J gene TRBJ1-5; perhaps TRBD1 as D (5 bases). The CDR3 sequence is 14 residues long. Germline lookup yields CDR1 SEHNR and CDR2 FQNEAQ (reference sequence). V was pared by 8 bases and J by 7 bases, with 18 bases between. CDR3 residues: CASAIGGGGQPQHF. The CDR3, as DNA: TGTGCCAGCGCGATTGGCGGCGGGGGACAGCCCCAGCATTTT.

This clonotype was counted only a few times. The chain links TRBV4-3 to TRBJ2-3; TRBD1 or TRBD2 may be the D gene (6 bases each). V shed 7 bases and J shed 0 bases, with 20 bases lying between them. The length of the CDR3 is 17 residues. CDR1 is LGHNA, CDR2 YSLEER, per germline. The CDR3 sequence is CASTPRGVFGSTDTQYF. CDR3 DNA sequence: TGCGCCAGCACCCCAAGGGGGGTTTTCGGTAGCACAGATACGCAGTATTTT.

Only a few counts were recorded for this clonotype. The genes are TRBV6-5 and TRBJ2-5; D is tentatively TRBD1 or TRBD2 (6 bases each). This CDR3 has 15 residues. Trimming took off 2 bases at V and 7 bases at J, with 17 bases between the two ends. Germline V gene sequence: CDR1 MNHEY, CDR2 SVGAGI. The CDR3 region is CASSYRGLLYGTQYF. The DNA of the CDR3 is TGTGCCAGCAGTTACCGGGGGCTCCTCTACGGGACCCAGTACTTC.

V usage is TRBV4-2 and J usage is TRBJ2-1; D gene uncertain. V dropped 0 bases and J dropped 5 bases, with 14 bases sitting between them. The V gene's germline CDR1 is LGHNA and CDR2 YNFKEQ. The CDR3 has 16 amino acids. The CDR3 coding sequence is TGTGCCAGCAGCCAAGATCCGGCAGTTTCGAACAATGAGCAGTTCTTC. Translated: CASSQDPAVSNNEQFF.

This clonotype occurred a few times. The chain recombines TRBV24-1 with TRBJ1-1; D possibly corresponds to TRBD1 (5 bases). V was pared by 3 bases and J by 4 bases, with 11 bases between. This CDR3 has 14 residues. Germline loops: CDR1 KGHDR, CDR2 SFDVKD. DNA of the CDR3: TGTGCCACCAGTGATAGTAGGGGAGGCACTGAAGCTTTCTTT. Translated: CATSDSRGGTEAFF.

This clonotype has a handful of counts. The chain carries TRBV28 and TRBJ2-1; 8 bases fit TRBD2. The V gene's germline CDR1 is MDHEN and CDR2 SYDVKM. V shed 4 bases and J 4 bases; nucleotides not matched to a gene: 9. This CDR3 contains 16 residues. The CDR3 coding sequence is TGTGCCAGCAGTTCTCCCGGGACTAGTGCGTACAATGAGCAGTTCTTC. Its translation is CASSSPGTSAYNEQFF.

The chain links TRBV15 to TRBJ1-1; D is possibly TRBD1 (5 bases). The CDR3 loop spans 14 amino acids. Germline V gives CDR1 LNHNV, CDR2 YYDKDF (reference sequence). The V and J ends lost 4 bases and 0 bases respectively, with 9 bases between them. The CDR3 DNA sequence: TGTGCCACCAGCACCCGACAGTTGAACACTGAAGCTTTCTTT. It is translated as CATSTRQLNTEAFF.

In this sample, this clonotype turned up many times. The chain recombines TRBV11-2 with TRBJ2-3; D not resolved. The CDR3 is 15 residues long. Germline CDR1 is SGHAT and CDR2 is FQNNGV. V was pared by 0 bases and J by 1 base, with 8 bases between. CDR3 loop: CASSLEGGRTDTQYF. The DNA of the CDR3 is TGTGCCAGCAGCTTAGAGGGCGGACGCACAGATACGCAGTATTTT.

This clonotype was found many times. The chain uses TRBV15 and TRBJ1-1; D gene uncertain. The CDR3 runs 14 residues. V lost 5 bases, J lost 4 bases, and 14 bases lay in between. The germline CDR1 and CDR2 sequences are LNHNV and YYDKDF (reference sequence). CDR3 DNA sequence: TGTGCCACCAGCTCACATCCGATGGGCACTGAAGCTTTCTTT. Translating it yields CATSSHPMGTEAFF.

This clonotype was counted many times. The chain recombines TRBV7-9 with TRBJ2-1; weak D call: TRBD2 (5 bases). V lost 5 bases, J lost 5 bases, and 10 bases lay in between. The CDR3 loop spans 13 amino acids. The germline V gene encodes CDR1 SEHNR and CDR2 FQNEAQ (reference sequence). CDR3 nucleotide sequence: TGTGCCAGCAGCCACGGGGAGCACAATGAGCAGTTCTTC. Encoded protein: CASSHGEHNEQFF.

The chain employs TRBV6-1 and TRBJ2-7, with 8 bases that match TRBD2. The CDR3 runs to 15 residues. Germline lookup yields CDR1 MNHNS and CDR2 SASEGT. J lost 1 base, V lost 6 bases, and 8 bases had no gene match. The CDR3 loop is CASSPGGARSYEQYV. DNA for the CDR3: TGTGCCAGCAGCCCGGGGGGGGCCCGTTCCTACGAGCAGTACGTC.

This clonotype was counted a few times. The chain uses TRBV7-2 and TRBJ2-5; D ambiguous. The germline V and J ends were trimmed by 1 base and 5 bases, with 17 bases remaining between them. Germline CDR1 reads SGHTA; CDR2 reads FQGNSA. The CDR3 has 16 amino acids. As DNA, the CDR3 is TGTGCCAGCAGCTTAGTGGCAGAGCTGTTAGGGGAGACCCAGTACTTC. This sequence encodes CASSLVAELLGETQYF.

This clonotype came up a few times. V usage is TRBV5-1 and J usage is TRBJ1-2; D gene ambiguous. Trimming stripped 4 bases from V and 3 bases from J, with 13 bases between. This CDR3 spans 14 amino acids. CDR1 is SGHRS, CDR2 YFSETQ, per germline. CDR3 in amino acids: CASSGEIAHYGYTF. The CDR3 DNA sequence: TGCGCCAGCAGCGGGGAGATAGCGCACTATGGCTACACCTTC.

V gene TRBV12-3 or TRBV12-4 combines with J gene TRBJ1-1; 9 bases line up with TRBD1. The length of the CDR3 is 15 residues. V dropped 3 bases and J dropped 3; count of bases not matched to a gene: 5. This CDR3 is CASSFYRGPYTEAFF. The DNA for the CDR3 is TGTGCCAGCAGTTTTTACAGGGGGCCGTACACTGAAGCTTTCTTT.

Many counts were recorded for this clonotype. The chain couples TRBV7-8 to TRBJ2-2; D is undetermined. Between the trimmed V and J ends, which lost 5 bases and 0 bases, there was a span of 7 bases. The CDR3 is 14 amino acids. From germline, CDR1 is SGHVS and CDR2 FQNEAQ. CDR3 loop: CASSPTANTGELFF. Here the CDR3 DNA reads TGTGCCAGCAGCCCGACTGCGAACACCGGGGAGCTGTTTTTT.

This clonotype occurred a few times. This sequence joins TRBV20-1 and TRBJ1-2; 10 bases are shared with TRBD1. Germline trimming cut 5 bases from V and 4 bases from J; bases unmatched to any gene: 7. The CDR3 runs to 14 residues. Germline-derived CDR1 and CDR2 are DFQATT and SNEGSKA (reference sequence). The CDR3 region is CSASKTGGVYGYTF. The CDR3 nucleotides are TGCAGTGCTTCAAAGACAGGGGGCGTCTATGGCTACACCTTC.

The chain combines TRBV7-6 with TRBJ1-2, with a possible D match to TRBD1 (6 bases). Germline assignment: CDR1 SGHVS and CDR2 FNYEAQ. The V end lost 5 bases, the J end lost 9 bases, and 22 bases lay between the germline ends. The CDR3 is 15 amino acids. The CDR3 DNA follows: TGTGCCAGCAGCCCGTGGACAGAGACCTCTGGTAGCTACACCTTC. It translates to CASSPWTETSGSYTF.

This clonotype was detected a few times. The chain is built from TRBV28 and TRBJ2-7, with 10 bases matching TRBD1. This CDR3 is built from 15 residues. Germline assignment: CDR1 MDHEN and CDR2 SYDVKM. The V segment lost 3 bases and the J segment 3 bases; nucleotides outside the gene matches: 5. In DNA, the CDR3 is TGTGCCAGCAGTTTTTCGGGGACAGGGGTCTACGAGCAGTACTTC. As protein: CASSFSGTGVYEQYF.

This clonotype was counted only a few times. The rearrangement joins TRBV29-1 to TRBJ2-5; D is perhaps TRBD1 or TRBD2 (6 bases each). Germline V gives CDR1 SQVTM, CDR2 ANQGSEA. V was clipped by 7 bases and J by 4 bases, with 16 bases between them. This CDR3 comprises 13 residues. The CDR3 DNA reads as TGCAGCGCCCTAAAGGGGGGCATAGAGACCCAGTACTTC. It translates to CSALKGGIETQYF.

The chain has TRBV30 and TRBJ2-1; TRBD2 is a possible D gene (6 bases). CDR3 size: 17 residues. Germline V CDR1 and CDR2: GTSNPN, SVGIG (reference sequence). Trimming shortened V by 3 bases and J by 0 bases, and 18 bases separated the two germline ends. DNA for the CDR3: TGTGCCTGGAGGTACTTCCTTAGCGGTAGCTCCTACAATGAGCAGTTCTTC. Translation gives CAWRYFLSGSSYNEQFF.

This clonotype was detected a few times. V and J are TRBV12-3 or TRBV12-4 and TRBJ1-2; TRBD1 matches at 10 bases. This CDR3 is 13 amino acids long. Unmatched junction bases numbered 5, after V lost 7 bases and J lost 6 bases. This chain's CDR3 is CASTVDRGHGYTF. CDR3 nucleotides: TGTGCCAGCACCGTAGACAGGGGGCATGGCTACACCTTC.